The 2 T cell receptor beta chains below were found in one sample sequenced in a study of blood T cell repertoires in COVID-19. TCRdb's table, derived via immunoSEQ multiplex PCR, lists solely in-frame clones and lacks some. Among about 150,000 clones listed, approximately 90% were seen once. What was sequenced was peripheral blood. These receptors were collected from a man aged 55 to 70 with active or convalescent COVID-19.

This chain links TRBV11-2 with TRBJ2-1, with 15 bases identical to TRBD2. CDR1 is SGHAT, CDR2 FQNNGV, per germline. CDR3 length: 16 residues. J lost 7 bases, V lost 2 bases, and 3 bases had no gene match. As DNA, the CDR3 is TGTGCCAGCAGCTTATATGGACTAGCGGGGGGGAATGAGCAGTTCTTC. Its protein product is CASSLYGLAGGNEQFF.

This clone was seen a single time. V usage is TRBV11-2 and J usage is TRBJ2-7, with TRBD2 as a possible D gene (6 bases). The CDR3 loop spans 14 amino acids. The germline V and J ends were trimmed by 0 bases and 6 bases, with 12 bases remaining between them. Germline V gene lookup returns CDR1 SGHAT and CDR2 FQNNGV. CDR3 DNA sequence: TGTGCCAGCAGCTTAGATCGGCAGGGAGGCGAGCAGTACTTC. Its translation is CASSLDRQGGEQYF.